A selection of T cell receptor beta chains follows, all from one sample in a study of human T cells and chemical hapten exposure. Via MiXCR, TCRdb re-called the RACE reads, giving one row per CDR3 protein. The sample contains around 200,000 distinct CDR3 sequences, roughly 30% of which appear only once. The sequencing here drew on whole blood, taken in connection with sensitization to the hapten diphenylcyclopropenone (DPC). The receptors here all came from a woman between 25 and 40 years old with alopecia areata. Some clones in this sample may be carry-over from other donors' samples. Each CDR3 is given with its conserved first and last residue. The D gene is left open where the match is weak. Expanded clones get a size class; other rows say once, few or many, or leave the size out.

TRBJ2-3	14	NA	NA	TRBV10-2	TGCGCCAGCAAGGAGGGAATAAGGACAGATACGCAGTATTTT	CASKEGIRTDTQYF
TRBJ2-3	15	NA	TRBD2	TRBV4-2	TGTGCCAGCAGCCAACGGGGGGGTAGCACAGATACGCAGTATTTT	CASSQRGGSTDTQYF
TRBJ2-5	13	few	NA	TRBV28	TGTGCCAGCGGGAGGCGGGGACAAGAGACCCAGTACTTC	CASGRRGQETQYF
TRBJ2-7	17	NA	TRBD2	TRBV4-2	TGTGCCAGCAGCCAAGTCGGTCCACTAGCGGGAGTGTACGAGCAGTACTTC	CASSQVGPLAGVYEQYF
TRBJ1-4	15	NA	TRBD1	TRBV28	TGTGCCAGCAGCATAGACAGGGCCCGTACCGAAAAACTGTTTTTT	CASSIDRARTEKLFF
TRBJ1-2	13	NA	NA	TRBV18	TGTGCCAGCTCACCCCTCGGACAGCAGTTCGTCTCCTTC	CASSPLGQQFVSF
TRBJ1-1	11	NA	NA	TRBV29-1	TGCAGCGTCGGAGAGACGGGGGAAGCTTTCTTT	CSVGETGEAFF
TRBJ1-1	15	NA	NA	TRBV7-9	TGTGCCAGCAGCTTCCGGGATCCGGGGGGCACTGAAGCTTTCTTT	CASSFRDPGGTEAFF
TRBJ1-1	17	few	NA	TRBV2	TGTGCCATCCAGGAGATTCCTCGTTGGGGATTGAACACTGAAGCTTTCTTT	CAIQEIPRWGLNTEAFF
TRBJ1-1	17	NA	NA	TRBV7-2	TGTGCCAGCAGCCCGGGACCGACTAAGGCAAAGAACACTGAAGCTTTCTTT	CASSPGPTKAKNTEAFF
TRBJ2-3	15	NA	NA	TRBV5-1	TGCGCCAGCAGCCCGGACTCCATAAGCACAGATACGCAGTATTTT	CASSPDSISTDTQYF
TRBJ2-7	13	NA	NA	TRBV20-1	TGCAGTGCCTTATTAGGACAGACCTACGAGCAGTACTTC	CSALLGQTYEQYF
TRBJ2-5	15	NA	TRBD2	TRBV9	TGTGCCAGCAGCGTCGGGACTACGTACCAAGAGACCCAGTACTTC	CASSVGTTYQETQYF
TRBJ2-7	13	few	NA	TRBV5-1	TGCGCCAGCAGCTTTCGGTCAGAGTACGAGCAGTACTTC	CASSFRSEYEQYF
TRBJ2-4	15	NA	TRBD1	TRBV7-8	TGTGCCAGCAGCTCATTGGGACAGGCCCAAAACATTCAGTACTTC	CASSSLGQAQNIQYF
TRBJ1-4	16	NA	NA	TRBV28	TGTGCCAGCAGTTCGCACGGAACGGGTGTTAATGAAAAACTGTTTTTT	CASSSHGTGVNEKLFF
TRBJ1-2	15	NA	NA	TRBV5-1	TGCGCCAGCAGCTTGGAAGGGGCCTCTAACTATGGCTACACCTTC	CASSLEGASNYGYTF
TRBJ2-7	13	few	TRBD1	TRBV3-1	TGTGCCAGCAGCGGGACAGGGAATCGCGAGCAGTACTTC	CASSGTGNREQYF
TRBJ1-5	15	NA	NA	TRBV28	TGTGCCAGCAGGCCGCTTGGGGGGTCGGATCAGCCCCAGCATTTT	CASRPLGGSDQPQHF
TRBJ2-5	15	few	NA	TRBV29-1	TGCAGCGTTGACTCGACTCAGGGAAGGGGAGAGACCCAGTACTTC	CSVDSTQGRGETQYF
TRBJ1-5	14	few	TRBD1	TRBV7-2	TGTGCCAGCAGCGGACAGGGGAGCAATCAGCCCCAGCATTTT	CASSGQGSNQPQHF
TRBJ1-5	15	few	NA	TRBV4-2	TGTGCCAGCAGCCAAGAGACTACCAACAATCAGCCCCAGCATTTT	CASSQETTNNQPQHF
TRBJ1-6	11	NA	NA	TRBV29-1	TGCAGCGTTTGGGAGGGTAACAGTCCCTTATTT	CSVWEGNSPLF
TRBJ2-7	17	NA	TRBD1	TRBV14	TGTGCCAGCAGCCACTGCCGGGACAGGGAAAAGGTGGGCGAGCAGTACTTC	CASSHCRDREKVGEQYF
TRBJ1-5	13	NA	NA	TRBV28	TGTGCCAGCAACGGACAGTTGGATCAGCCCCAGCATTTT	CASNGQLDQPQHF
TRBJ2-1	15	few	TRBD2	TRBV10-3	TGTGCCATCAGTGAGGCGGGGGGGCCAGGAAATGAGCAGTTCTTC	CAISEAGGPGNEQFF
TRBJ2-2	13	few	NA	TRBV11-2	TGTGCCAGCAGCCCCGGTTTTTCCGGGGAGCTGTTTTTT	CASSPGFSGELFF
TRBJ2-1	13	few	NA	TRBV7-6	TGTGCCAGCAGCTTAGGTTTTTCCAATGAGCAGTTCTTC	CASSLGFSNEQFF
TRBJ1-5	14	NA	NA	TRBV6-2/TRBV6-3	TGTGCCAGCAGAAATCCGGGGCCTAATCAGCCCCAGCATTTT	CASRNPGPNQPQHF
TRBJ1-1	13	NA	TRBD1	TRBV12-3/TRBV12-4	TGTGCCAGCAGCCATGGGACAGTGACTGAAGCTTTCTTT	CASSHGTVTEAFF
TRBJ2-3	17	few	NA	TRBV27	TGTGCCAGCAGTTCCACCAAGGCTAGCGTATTCCCTAAAAGGCAGTATTTT	CASSSTKASVFPKRQYF
TRBJ2-5	14	few	TRBD2	TRBV6-5	TGTGCCAGCACAGGGACTAGCGGGGGAGAGACCCAGTACTTC	CASTGTSGGETQYF
TRBJ1-5	15	few	NA	TRBV7-2	TGTGCCAGCAGCCGGAGAGGGGGGGACAATCAGCCCCAGCATTTT	CASSRRGGDNQPQHF
TRBJ1-6	13	NA	NA	TRBV27	TGTGCCAGCAGTTTATACAGGAATTCACCCCTCCACTTT	CASSLYRNSPLHF
TRBJ2-7	15	few	TRBD1	TRBV5-1	TGCGCCAGCAGCTTGGGACAGGGTAACTCCTACGAGCAGTACTTC	CASSLGQGNSYEQYF
TRBJ1-3	16	NA	NA	TRBV3-1	TGTGCCAGCAGCCCGGCCGGGACGGAGGGGGGAAACACCATATATTTT	CASSPAGTEGGNTIYF
TRBJ2-7	12	NA	NA	TRBV7-8	TGTGCCAGCAGTTCCCATACAGGCGAGCAGTACTTC	CASSSHTGEQYF
TRBJ2-4	15	NA	TRBD1	TRBV2	TGTGCCAGCACCAAGAGACAGGGGATAACAGACATTCAGTACTTC	CASTKRQGITDIQYF
TRBJ2-1	15	NA	TRBD2	TRBV20-1	TGTAGTGCTCCCGTTAGCGGGGGGGCGCTTGGTGAGCAGTTCTTC	CSAPVSGGALGEQFF
TRBJ1-1	14	NA	NA	TRBV3-1	TGTGCCAGCAGCCAAGAGGGAGGGGTCACTGAAGCTTTCTTT	CASSQEGGVTEAFF
TRBJ2-1	18	NA	TRBD2	TRBV7-2	TGTGCCAGCAGCTTACTCGGGACTAGCGGGGGACCTTACAATGAGCAGTTCTTC	CASSLLGTSGGPYNEQFF
TRBJ2-2	14	NA	NA	TRBV28	TGTGCCAGCAGCCCCACAGGGTTAGACGGGGAGCTGTTTTTT	CASSPTGLDGELFF
TRBJ2-1	12	NA	TRBD2	TRBV18	TGTGCCAGCTCCCAAAGGGAGGGTGAGCAGTTCTTC	CASSQREGEQFF
TRBJ1-2	14	NA	NA	TRBV10-3	TGTGCCATCAGTGAATATGACCGACTATATGGCTACACCTTC	CAISEYDRLYGYTF
TRBJ2-7	15	NA	NA	TRBV3-1	TGTGCCAGCAGCCAAGTATGGGGCGAGGGGCACGAGCAGTACTTC	CASSQVWGEGHEQYF
TRBJ1-1	14	few	NA	TRBV30	TGTGCCTGGAGAACCGGGACACCGAACACTGAAGCTTTCTTT	CAWRTGTPNTEAFF
TRBJ2-2	16	NA	NA	TRBV14	TGTGCCAGCAGCCAAGATCCTTTGCGGCTGGATGGGGAGCTGTTTTTT	CASSQDPLRLDGELFF
TRBJ1-1	12	NA	NA	TRBV7-9	TGTGCCAGCAGCTGGGGCGGGGCTGAGGCTTTCTTT	CASSWGGAEAFF